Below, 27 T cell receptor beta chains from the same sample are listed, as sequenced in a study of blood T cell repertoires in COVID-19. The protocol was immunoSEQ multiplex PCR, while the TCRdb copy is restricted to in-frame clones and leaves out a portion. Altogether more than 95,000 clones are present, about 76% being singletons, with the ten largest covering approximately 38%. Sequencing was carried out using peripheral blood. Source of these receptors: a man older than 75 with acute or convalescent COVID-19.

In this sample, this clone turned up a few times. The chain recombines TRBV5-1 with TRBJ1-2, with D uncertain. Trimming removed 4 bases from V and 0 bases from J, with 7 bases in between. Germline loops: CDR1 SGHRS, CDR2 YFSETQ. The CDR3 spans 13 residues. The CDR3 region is CASSGSANYGYTF. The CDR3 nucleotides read TGCGCCAGCAGCGGCAGTGCTAACTATGGCTACACCTTC.

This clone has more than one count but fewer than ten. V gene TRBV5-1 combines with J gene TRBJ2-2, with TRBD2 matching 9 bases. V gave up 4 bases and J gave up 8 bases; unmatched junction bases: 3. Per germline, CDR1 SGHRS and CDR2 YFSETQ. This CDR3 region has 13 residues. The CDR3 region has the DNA TGCGCCAGCAGCGCTAGCGGGACTGGGGAGCTGTTTTTT. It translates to CASSASGTGELFF.

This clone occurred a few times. As DNA, the CDR3 is TGTGCCAGCAGCTTAACGAGAGAAACTGAAGCTTTCTTT. As protein: CASSLTRETEAFF. The chain uses TRBV7-9 and TRBJ1-1, with D unresolved. Trimming stripped 2 bases from V and 5 bases from J, with 9 bases between. Looked up from germline, CDR1 is SEHNR and CDR2 is FQNEAQ (reference sequence). CDR3 length: 13 residues.

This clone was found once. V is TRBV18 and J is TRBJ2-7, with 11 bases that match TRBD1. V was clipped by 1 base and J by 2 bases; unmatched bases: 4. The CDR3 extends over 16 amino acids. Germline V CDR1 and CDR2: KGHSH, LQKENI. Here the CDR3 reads CASSPLGQGAAYEQYF. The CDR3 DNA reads TGTGCCAGCTCACCACTCGGACAGGGGGCCGCCTACGAGCAGTACTTC.

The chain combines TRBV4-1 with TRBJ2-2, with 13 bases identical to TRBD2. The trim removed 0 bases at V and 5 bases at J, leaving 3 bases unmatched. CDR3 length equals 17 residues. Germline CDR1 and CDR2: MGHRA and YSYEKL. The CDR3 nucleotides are TGCGCCAGCAGCCAAGATGGACTAGCGGGAGTAACCGGGGAGCTGTTTTTT. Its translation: CASSQDGLAGVTGELFF.

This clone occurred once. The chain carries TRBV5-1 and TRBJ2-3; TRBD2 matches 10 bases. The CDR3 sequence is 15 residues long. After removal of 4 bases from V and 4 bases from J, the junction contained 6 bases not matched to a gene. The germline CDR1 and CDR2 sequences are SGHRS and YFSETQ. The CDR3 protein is CASSTGLAVSDTQYF. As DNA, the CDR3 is TGCGCCAGCAGCACCGGACTAGCGGTTTCAGATACGCAGTATTTT.

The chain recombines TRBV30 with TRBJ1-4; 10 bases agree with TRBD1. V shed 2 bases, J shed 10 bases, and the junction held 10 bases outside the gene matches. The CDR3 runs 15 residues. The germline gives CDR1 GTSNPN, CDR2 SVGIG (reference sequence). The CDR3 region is CAWSRAGTGDGKLFF. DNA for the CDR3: TGTGCCTGGAGTAGGGCCGGGACAGGGGACGGAAAACTGTTTTTT.

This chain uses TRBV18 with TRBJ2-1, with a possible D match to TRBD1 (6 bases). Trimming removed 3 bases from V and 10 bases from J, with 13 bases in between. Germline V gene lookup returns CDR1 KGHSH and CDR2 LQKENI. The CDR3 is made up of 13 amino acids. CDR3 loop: CASSPVTGQEQFF. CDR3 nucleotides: TGTGCCAGCTCACCTGTAACGGGACAAGAGCAGTTCTTC.

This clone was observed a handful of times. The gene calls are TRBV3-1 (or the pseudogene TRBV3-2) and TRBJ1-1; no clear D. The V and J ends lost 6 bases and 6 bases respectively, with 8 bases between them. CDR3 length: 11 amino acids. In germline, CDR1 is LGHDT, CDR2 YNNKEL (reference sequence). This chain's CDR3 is CASRLGPEAFF. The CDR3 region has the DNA TGTGCCAGCAGACTTGGTCCTGAAGCTTTCTTT.

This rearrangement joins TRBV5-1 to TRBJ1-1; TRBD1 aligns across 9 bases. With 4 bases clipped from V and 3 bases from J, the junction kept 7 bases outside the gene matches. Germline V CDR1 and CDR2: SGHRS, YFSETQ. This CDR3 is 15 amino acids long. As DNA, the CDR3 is TGCGCCAGCAGCCCCCGGACAGGGGAGGACACTGAAGCTTTCTTT. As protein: CASSPRTGEDTEAFF.

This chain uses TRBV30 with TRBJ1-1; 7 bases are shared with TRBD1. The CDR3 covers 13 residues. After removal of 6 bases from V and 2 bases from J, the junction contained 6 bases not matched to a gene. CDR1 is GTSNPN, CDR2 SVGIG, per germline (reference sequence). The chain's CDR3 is CACLGQDNTEAFF. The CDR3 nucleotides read TGTGCCTGCCTCGGACAGGACAACACTGAAGCTTTCTTT.

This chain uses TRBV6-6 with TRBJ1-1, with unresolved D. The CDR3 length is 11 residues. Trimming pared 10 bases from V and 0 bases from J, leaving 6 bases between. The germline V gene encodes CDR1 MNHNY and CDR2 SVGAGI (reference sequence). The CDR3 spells CATAMNTEAFF. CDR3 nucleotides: TGTGCCACCGCGATGAACACTGAAGCTTTCTTT.

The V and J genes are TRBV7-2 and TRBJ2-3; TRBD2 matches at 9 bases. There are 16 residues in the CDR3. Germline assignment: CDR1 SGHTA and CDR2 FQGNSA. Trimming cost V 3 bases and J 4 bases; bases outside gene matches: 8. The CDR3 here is CASSLGGGRAADTQYF. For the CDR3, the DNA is TGTGCCAGCAGCTTGGGGGGCGGGAGGGCCGCAGATACGCAGTATTTT.

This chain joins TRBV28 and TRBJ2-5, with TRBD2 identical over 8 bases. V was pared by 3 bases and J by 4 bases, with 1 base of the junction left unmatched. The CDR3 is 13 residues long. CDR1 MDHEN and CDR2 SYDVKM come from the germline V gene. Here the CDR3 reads CASSFLAGETQYF. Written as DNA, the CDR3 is TGTGCCAGCAGTTTCCTAGCGGGAGAGACCCAGTACTTC.

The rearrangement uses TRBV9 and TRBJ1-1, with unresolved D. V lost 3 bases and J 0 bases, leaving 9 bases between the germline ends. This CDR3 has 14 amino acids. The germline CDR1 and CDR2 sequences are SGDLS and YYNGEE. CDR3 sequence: CASSARTLNTEAFF. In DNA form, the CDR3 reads TGTGCCAGCAGCGCCCGAACATTGAACACTGAAGCTTTCTTT.

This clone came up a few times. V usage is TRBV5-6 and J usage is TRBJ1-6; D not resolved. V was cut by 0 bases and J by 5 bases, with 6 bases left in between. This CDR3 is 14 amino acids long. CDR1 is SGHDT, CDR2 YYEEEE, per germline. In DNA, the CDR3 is TGTGCCAGCAGCTTGGGCGGGGATAATTCACCCCTCCACTTT. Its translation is CASSLGGDNSPLHF.

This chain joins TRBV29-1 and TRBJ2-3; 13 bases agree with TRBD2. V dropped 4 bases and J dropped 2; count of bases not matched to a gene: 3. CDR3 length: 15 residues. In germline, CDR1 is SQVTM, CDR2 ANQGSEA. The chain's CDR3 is CSVGTSGSPTDTQYF. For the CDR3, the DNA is TGCAGCGTTGGGACTAGCGGGAGCCCCACAGATACGCAGTATTTT.

CDR3 DNA: TGTGCCAGCTCACAAAACCAGGGGACTAATGAAAAACTGTTTTTT. This gives the protein CASSQNQGTNEKLFF. The chain combines TRBV18 with TRBJ1-4; D might be TRBD1 (6 bases). There are 15 residues in the CDR3. The V and J ends lost 4 bases and 2 bases respectively, with 11 bases between them. CDR1 KGHSH and CDR2 LQKENI come from the germline V gene.

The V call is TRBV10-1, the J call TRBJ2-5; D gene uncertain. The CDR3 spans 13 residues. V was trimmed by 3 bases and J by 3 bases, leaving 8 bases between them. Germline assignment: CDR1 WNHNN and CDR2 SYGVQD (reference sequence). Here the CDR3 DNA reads TGCGCCAGCAGTGATAGTACCGAAGAGACCCAGTACTTC. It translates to CASSDSTEETQYF.

CDR3: CASSRGAATYEQYF. In nucleotides, the CDR3 is TGTGCCAGCAGCCGCGGAGCGGCGACCTACGAGCAGTACTTC. The chain recombines TRBV7-9 with TRBJ2-7; tentatively, D is TRBD2 (5 bases). Trimming took off 5 bases at V and 2 bases at J, with 13 bases between the two ends. Germline loops: CDR1 SEHNR, CDR2 FQNEAQ (reference sequence). The CDR3 loop spans 14 amino acids.

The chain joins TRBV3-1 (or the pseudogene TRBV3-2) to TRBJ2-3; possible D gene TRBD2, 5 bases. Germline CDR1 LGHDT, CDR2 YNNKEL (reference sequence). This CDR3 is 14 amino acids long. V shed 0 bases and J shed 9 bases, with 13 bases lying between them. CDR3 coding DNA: TGTGCCAGCAGCCAAGAAGGTGGCGGGCGGACGCAGTATTTT. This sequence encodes CASSQEGGGRTQYF.

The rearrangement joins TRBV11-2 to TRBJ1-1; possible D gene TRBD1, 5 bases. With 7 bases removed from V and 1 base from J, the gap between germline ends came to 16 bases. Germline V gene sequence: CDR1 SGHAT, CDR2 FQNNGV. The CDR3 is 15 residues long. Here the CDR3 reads CASKLRVGENTEAFF. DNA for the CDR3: TGTGCCAGCAAGCTTAGAGTAGGGGAGAACACTGAAGCTTTCTTT.

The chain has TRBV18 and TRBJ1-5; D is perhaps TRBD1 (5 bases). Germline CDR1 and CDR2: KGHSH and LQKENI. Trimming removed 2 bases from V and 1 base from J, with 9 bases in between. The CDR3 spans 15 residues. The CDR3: CASSPGQRSNQPQHF. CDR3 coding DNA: TGTGCCAGCTCACCAGGACAACGAAGCAATCAGCCCCAGCATTTT. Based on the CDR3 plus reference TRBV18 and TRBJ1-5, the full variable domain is NAGVMQNPRHLVRRRGQEARLRCSPMKGHSHVYWYRQLPEEGLKFMVYLQKENIIDESGMPKERFSAEFPKEGPSILRIQQVVRGDSAAYFCASSPGQRSNQPQHFGDGTRLSIL.

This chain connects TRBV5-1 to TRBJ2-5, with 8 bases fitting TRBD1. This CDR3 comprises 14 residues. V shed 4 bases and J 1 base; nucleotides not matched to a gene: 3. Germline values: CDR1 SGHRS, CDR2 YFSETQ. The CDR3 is CASSLGTGQETQYF. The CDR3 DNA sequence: TGCGCCAGCAGCCTAGGGACAGGCCAAGAGACCCAGTACTTC.

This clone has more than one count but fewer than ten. CDR3 DNA sequence: TGCAGCGTAAAGGGAGTAATGGAAGGCGAGCAGTACTTC. It is translated as CSVKGVMEGEQYF. The rearrangement links TRBV29-1 to TRBJ2-7; D perhaps matches TRBD2 (5 bases). V was cut by 6 bases and J by 6 bases, with 18 bases left in between. Germline V lookup: CDR1 SQVTM, CDR2 ANQGSEA. CDR3 length equals 13 residues.

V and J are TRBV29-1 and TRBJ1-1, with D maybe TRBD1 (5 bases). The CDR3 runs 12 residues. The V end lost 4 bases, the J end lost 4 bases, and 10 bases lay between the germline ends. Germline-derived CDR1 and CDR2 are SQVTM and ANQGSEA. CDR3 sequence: CSVAGGSTEAFF. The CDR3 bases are TGCAGCGTTGCGGGGGGAAGCACTGAAGCTTTCTTT.

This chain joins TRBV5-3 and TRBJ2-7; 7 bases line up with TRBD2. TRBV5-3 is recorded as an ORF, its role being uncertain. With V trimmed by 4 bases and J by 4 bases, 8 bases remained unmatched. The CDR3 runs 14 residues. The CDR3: CARSRGGEGYEQYF. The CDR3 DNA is TGTGCCAGAAGCCGGGGCGGGGAGGGGTACGAGCAGTACTTC.